This T cell receptor (beta chain) was sequenced for a study of tumor-infiltrating lymphocytes in primary liver carcinoma. Background on the study: Ranging in age from 30 to 69 years, the patients were men and women. Study-level points and caveats: Tumors had a top-250-clone fraction that was significantly higher than blood (p = 0.039).

The germline gives CDR1 MGHRA, CDR2 YSYEKL. The CDR3 sequence is 14 residues long. Starting from approximately 0.45 ug of total RNA, TCR beta cDNA was produced with a primer in the constant region. Library construction for TCR beta comprised three nested multiplex PCR rounds performed with slightly modified ARM-PCR. Researchers ran the first two PCR rounds for roughly 10 cycles each with TRBV1-TRBV30 forward primers and a C-beta reverse primer. TCRdb re-called the multiplex PCR reads with MiXCR, one entry per CDR3 protein. The sample includes tens of thousands of distinct CDR3 sequences, around 70% of them seen just once. Starting material for RNA and DNA co-extraction consisted of roughly 19-30 mg of unsorted bulk tissue. As for this clonotype: Its target is not known. A junction end diverges from the germline sequence, so it may reflect a read error.

The sequencing sample was made of liver tumor tissue from sampling region 1. Indicated subset: tumor region T1, superior pole. The chain carries TRBV4-1 and TRBJ2-1, with 9 bases identical to TRBD2. This TCR derives from a man aged 40-55 years with primary liver carcinoma and hepatitis B virus infection. This CDR3 reads CASGQAGGYNEQFF. As DNA, the CDR3 is TGTGCCAGCGGCCAGGCGGGAGGGTATAATGAGCAGTTCTTC.